This T cell receptor beta chain was sequenced during a study of shared clonotypes between healthy human individuals. This clone was counted once. The protocol was immunoSEQ multiplex PCR, while the TCRdb copy is restricted to in-frame clones and leaves out a portion. Here the sample spans about 490,000 clones, around 85% being singletons. Adults of Caucasian background living in Nashville, Tennessee made up all donors. The sample comprised PBMCs. The receptor's source is a woman between 40 and 55 years old in good health. Some clones in this sample may be carry-over from other donors' samples.

This CDR3 reads CAISAPGRGVNTIYF. As DNA, the CDR3 is TGTGCCATCAGTGCACCGGGACGCGGTGTGAACACCATATATTTT. This rearrangement joins TRBV10-3 to TRBJ1-3, with D maybe TRBD1 (5 bases). The V and J ends lost 4 bases and 7 bases respectively, with 17 bases between them. CDR1 is ENHRY and CDR2 is SYGVKD in the germline V gene. The CDR3 is made up of 15 amino acids.